The next 17 T cell receptor beta chains were all read from a single sample in a study of molecular identifiers for immune sequencing clone quantification. TCRdb re-called the PCR reads with MiXCR, one entry per CDR3 protein. The sample has 100,000 or so distinct CDR3 sequences, less than 35% seen once. Material: naive CD8+ T cells from blood, with Jurkat cell RNA spiked in. Subset: FACS-sorted CD8+CD4-CCR7+CD45RA+ naive T cells. These receptors originate from a human donor in good health. Some libraries in this study had Jurkat cell RNA spiked in.

The sample holds a few counts of this clonotype. CDR3: CASSYGQGLNIQYF. In DNA form, the CDR3 reads TGTGCCAGCAGCTACGGACAGGGTCTGAACATTCAGTACTTC. This chain uses TRBV13 with TRBJ2-4, with 8 bases identical to TRBD1. The CDR3 contains 14 residues. Per germline, CDR1 PRHDT and CDR2 FYEKMQ (reference sequence). Unmatched junction bases numbered 6, after V lost 4 bases and J lost 7 bases.

In regard to this clonotype: At one boundary the junction diverges from the germline segment, which might be a read error. This chain links TRBV4-3 with TRBJ2-7; D perhaps matches TRBD2 (6 bases). Germline CDR1 is LGHNA and CDR2 is YSLEER. This CDR3 is 16 amino acids long. CDR3 DNA sequence: TGCGTCAGCAGCCAAGGCGGACTAATTAGGCCCTACGAGCAGTACTTC. Translation: CVSSQGGLIRPYEQYF.

The chain carries TRBV6-5 and TRBJ1-6, with 7 bases matching TRBD1. Trimming removed 10 bases from V and 6 bases from J; junction bases left unmatched: 6. Per the germline V gene, CDR1 is MNHEY and CDR2 is SVGAGI. The CDR3 sequence is 13 residues long. The CDR3 here is CATKGTANSPLHF. The CDR3 bases are TGTGCCACCAAAGGGACAGCTAATTCACCCCTCCACTTT.

In nucleotides, the CDR3 is TGTGCCAGCAGACCCAGGGACCTCCAAGAGACCCAGTACTTC. Its translation is CASRPRDLQETQYF. The rearrangement links TRBV6-2 or TRBV6-3 to TRBJ2-5; possibly TRBD1 or TRBD2 for D (5 bases each). This CDR3 has 14 amino acids. CDR1 is MNHEY and CDR2 is SVGEGT in the germline V gene. Between the trimmed V and J ends, which lost 6 bases and 1 base, there was a span of 12 bases.

Concerning this clonotype itself: Possible read error: a much larger clone is one base away. The chain employs TRBV28 and TRBJ2-5; possibly TRBD1 for D (6 bases). The germline V and J ends were trimmed by 3 bases and 5 bases, with 28 bases remaining between them. Looked up from germline, CDR1 is MDHEN and CDR2 is SYDVKM. The CDR3 extends over 19 amino acids. The CDR3 sequence: CASSFLPPRRGRGAETQYF. The CDR3 nucleotides are TGTGCCAGCAGTTTCCTCCCGCCGCGCCGTGGCAGGGGCGCTGAGACCCAGTACTTC.

Comment on this clonotype: Just one base apart from a much larger clone, this may be a read error. The final CDR3 position lacks the conserved phenylalanine or tryptophan, pointing to a likely read error. The CDR3 sequence: CASSLTLTAESYGYTL. DNA for the CDR3: TGTGCCAGCAGTTTAACACTCACGGCTGAATCCTATGGCTACACCCTC. The rearrangement joins TRBV28 to TRBJ1-2; D unresolved. The CDR3 extends over 16 amino acids. Trimming took 2 bases from V and 4 from J, leaving 17 bases between them. Germline V gene sequence: CDR1 MDHEN, CDR2 SYDVKM.

This clonotype was recorded a few times. J is TRBJ1-1 and V is TRBV5-6; D remains ambiguous. The CDR3 is 13 residues long. V was shortened by 0 bases and J by 5 bases, with 8 bases between the two germline ends. Germline assignment: CDR1 SGHDT and CDR2 YYEEEE. CDR3 in amino acids: CASSLAIGTEAFF. CDR3 sequence (DNA): TGTGCCAGCAGCTTGGCGATCGGGACTGAAGCTTTCTTT.

This clonotype has a count of ten or more. V and J are TRBV28 and TRBJ2-7; TRBD1 is a possible D gene (6 bases). V was pared by 5 bases and J by 7 bases, with 18 bases between. The CDR3 runs to 14 residues. Germline lookup yields CDR1 MDHEN and CDR2 SYDVKM. The CDR3 loop is CASSPRQVRWEQYF. CDR3 nucleotides: TGTGCCAGCAGTCCCAGACAGGTCCGGTGGGAGCAGTACTTC.

This clonotype has just a few counts. The V and J genes are TRBV2 and TRBJ2-7; tentatively, D is TRBD2 (5 bases). Germline loops: CDR1 SNHLY, CDR2 FYNNEI. V gave up 5 bases and J gave up 0 bases, with 11 bases separating them. This CDR3 has 14 residues. The CDR3 DNA is TGTGCCAGCAGTCCCGGGGAGAGCTCCTACGAGCAGTACTTC. It specifies CASSPGESSYEQYF.

This clonotype appeared a few times. V is TRBV6-2 or TRBV6-3 and J is TRBJ2-1; D gene unclear. Germline loops: CDR1 MNHEY, CDR2 SVGEGT. The V end was cut by 5 bases, the J end by 4 bases, with 15 bases between. The CDR3 has 15 residues. The CDR3 DNA reads TGTGCCAGCAGTCCCCTCAGGCCCTTTTACAATGAGCAGTTCTTC. As protein: CASSPLRPFYNEQFF.

With respect to this clonotype: The CDR3 does not close with the conserved phenylalanine or tryptophan, likely indicating a read error. The chain combines TRBV6-2 or TRBV6-3 with TRBJ1-5; possibly TRBD1 for D (6 bases). Germline CDR1 MNHEY, CDR2 SVGEGT. The CDR3 runs to 13 residues. The V end lost 6 bases, the J end lost 1 base, and 7 bases lay between the germline ends. The CDR3 region is CASRDRSNQPQHS. CDR3 DNA sequence: TGTGCCAGCAGAGACAGGAGCAATCAGCCCCAGCATTCT.

As for this clonotype: It may be a read error: a sequence one base away is much more abundant. The V gene is TRBV19, the J gene TRBJ2-3, with D possibly being TRBD2 (5 bases). This CDR3 is built from 15 residues. The germline V gene encodes CDR1 LNHDA and CDR2 SQIVND (reference sequence). CDR3 protein: CASSPGIQLTDSQYF. The DNA for the CDR3 is TGTGCCAGTAGTCCGGGAATACAGTTAACAGATTCGCAGTATTTT.

This rearrangement joins TRBV19 to TRBJ2-2; no clear D. CDR1 and CDR2 (germline): LNHDA, SQIVND (reference sequence). V shed 2 bases and J shed 2 bases, with 9 bases lying between them. The CDR3 is made up of 15 amino acids. The CDR3 DNA reads as TGTGCCAGTAGTATATGGTCACCTAACACCGGGGAGCTGTTTTTT. Amino acids: CASSIWSPNTGELFF. The variable domain in full, completed from reference TRBV19 and TRBJ2-2, reads DGGITQSPKYLFRKEGQNVTLSCEQNLNHDAMYWYRQDPGQGLRLIYYSQIVNDFQKGDIAEGYSVSREKKESFPLTVTSAQKNPTAFYLCASSIWSPNTGELFFGEGSRLTVL.

The sample holds many counts of this clonotype. This chain links TRBV27 with TRBJ1-1; 7 bases fit TRBD1. The CDR3 sequence is 11 residues long. Trimming at V came to 7 bases and at J to 8 bases, leaving 4 bases not matched to a gene. The germline V gene encodes CDR1 MNHEY and CDR2 SMNVEV (reference sequence). CDR3 in DNA: TGTGCCAGCAAGGGGGCCCGGGAAGCTTTCTTT. Translated: CASKGAREAFF.

This chain joins TRBV11-1 and TRBJ1-5, with D perhaps TRBD1 (5 bases). V dropped 0 bases and J dropped 2 bases, with 14 bases sitting between them. In germline, CDR1 is SGHAT, CDR2 FQDESV (reference sequence). CDR3 size: 17 residues. The CDR3 sequence: CASSLASDNVCNQPQHF. CDR3 bases: TGTGCCAGCAGCTTAGCGTCGGACAACGTTTGCAATCAGCCCCAGCATTTT.

Only one count was recorded for this clonotype. V is TRBV2 and J is TRBJ1-2, with a tentative D call TRBD1 (5 bases). Trimming removed 9 bases at V and 0 bases at J, with 17 bases between. Germline CDR1 is SNHLY and CDR2 is FYNNEI. This CDR3 is 15 amino acids long. CDR3 nucleotides: TGTGCCAGTCAAGGGGACTTAGAGGCTAACTATGGCTACACCTTC. This gives the protein CASQGDLEANYGYTF.

This clonotype came up a few times. The rearrangement joins TRBV6-5 to TRBJ2-7; D possibly corresponds to TRBD1 (6 bases). Germline V gene lookup returns CDR1 MNHEY and CDR2 SVGAGI. Between the trimmed V and J ends, which lost 2 bases and 3 bases, there was a span of 11 bases. This CDR3 spans 14 amino acids. CDR3 region: CASSYIGTNYEQYF. Written as DNA, the CDR3 is TGTGCCAGCAGTTACATCGGGACAAACTACGAGCAGTACTTC.